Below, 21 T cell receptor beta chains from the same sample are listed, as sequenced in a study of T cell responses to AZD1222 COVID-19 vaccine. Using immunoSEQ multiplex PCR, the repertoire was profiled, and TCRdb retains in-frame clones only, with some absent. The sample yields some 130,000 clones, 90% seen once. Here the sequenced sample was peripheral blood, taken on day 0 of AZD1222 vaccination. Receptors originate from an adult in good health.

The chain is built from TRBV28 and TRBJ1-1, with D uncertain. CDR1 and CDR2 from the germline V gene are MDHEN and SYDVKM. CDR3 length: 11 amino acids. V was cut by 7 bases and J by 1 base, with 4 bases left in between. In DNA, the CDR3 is TGTGCCAGCAAAGGGAACACTGAAGCTTTCTTT. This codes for CASKGNTEAFF.

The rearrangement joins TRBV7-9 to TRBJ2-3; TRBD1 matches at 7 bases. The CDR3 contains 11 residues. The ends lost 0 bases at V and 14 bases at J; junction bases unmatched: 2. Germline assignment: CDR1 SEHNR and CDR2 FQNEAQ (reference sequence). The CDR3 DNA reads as TGTGCCAGCAGCTTAGCAGGGGGCCCGTATTTT. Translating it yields CASSLAGGPYF.

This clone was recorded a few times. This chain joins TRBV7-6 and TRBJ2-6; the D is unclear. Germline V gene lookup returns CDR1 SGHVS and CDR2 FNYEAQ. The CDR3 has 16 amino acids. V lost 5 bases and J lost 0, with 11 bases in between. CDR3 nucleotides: TGTGCCAGCAGCCCGACGGCAGGCTCTGGGGCCAACGTCCTGACTTTC. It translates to CASSPTAGSGANVLTF.

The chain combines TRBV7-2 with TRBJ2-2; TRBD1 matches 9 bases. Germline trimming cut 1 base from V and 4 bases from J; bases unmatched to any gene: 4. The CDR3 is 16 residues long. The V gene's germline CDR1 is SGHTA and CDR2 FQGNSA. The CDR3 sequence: CASSLGGQGSTGELFF. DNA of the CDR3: TGTGCCAGCAGCTTAGGCGGACAGGGGAGCACCGGGGAGCTGTTTTTT.

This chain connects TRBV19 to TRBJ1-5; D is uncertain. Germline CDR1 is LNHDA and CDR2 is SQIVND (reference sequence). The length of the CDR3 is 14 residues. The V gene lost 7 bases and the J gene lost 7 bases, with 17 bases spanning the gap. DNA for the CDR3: TGTGCCAGTACCGCGGGCCGGGAGCCCCAGCCCCAGCATTTT. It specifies CASTAGREPQPQHF.

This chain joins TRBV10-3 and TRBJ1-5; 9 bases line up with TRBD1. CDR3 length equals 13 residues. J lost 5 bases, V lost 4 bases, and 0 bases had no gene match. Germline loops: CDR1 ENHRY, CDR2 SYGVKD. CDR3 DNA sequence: TGTGCCATCAGTGGGACAGGGGATCAGCCCCAGCATTTT. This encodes CAISGTGDQPQHF.

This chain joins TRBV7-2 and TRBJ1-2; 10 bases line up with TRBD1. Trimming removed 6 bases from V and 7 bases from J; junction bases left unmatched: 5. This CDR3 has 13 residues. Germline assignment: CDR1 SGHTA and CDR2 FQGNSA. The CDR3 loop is CASSSDRGLGYTF. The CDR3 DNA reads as TGTGCCAGCAGTTCCGACAGGGGGCTTGGCTACACCTTC.

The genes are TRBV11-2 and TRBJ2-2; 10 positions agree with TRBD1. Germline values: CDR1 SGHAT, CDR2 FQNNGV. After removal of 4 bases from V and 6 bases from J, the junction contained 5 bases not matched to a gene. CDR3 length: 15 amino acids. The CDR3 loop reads CASSWDRGMAGELFF. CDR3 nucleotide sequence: TGTGCCAGCAGCTGGGACAGGGGAATGGCCGGGGAGCTGTTTTTT.

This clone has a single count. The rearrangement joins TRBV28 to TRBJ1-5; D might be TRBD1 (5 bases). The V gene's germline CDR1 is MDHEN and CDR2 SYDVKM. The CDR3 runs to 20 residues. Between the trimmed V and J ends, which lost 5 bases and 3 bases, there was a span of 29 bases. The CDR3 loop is CASSGPGTRGIVANNQPQHF. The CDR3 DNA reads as TGTGCCAGCAGTGGGCCCGGGACCCGGGGAATAGTAGCCAACAATCAGCCCCAGCATTTT. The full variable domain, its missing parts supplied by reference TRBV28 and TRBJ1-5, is DVKVTQSSRYLVKRTGEKVFLECVQDMDHENMFWYRQDPGLGLRLIYFSYDVKMKEKGDIPEGYSVSREKKERFSLILESASTNQTSMYLCASSGPGTRGIVANNQPQHFGDGTRLSIL.

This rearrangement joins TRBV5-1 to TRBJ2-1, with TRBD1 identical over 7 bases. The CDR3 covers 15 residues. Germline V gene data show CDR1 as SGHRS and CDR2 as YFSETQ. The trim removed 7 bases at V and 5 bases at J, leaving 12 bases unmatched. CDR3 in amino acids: CASSPPGQGDNEQFF. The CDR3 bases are TGCGCCAGCTCCCCACCGGGGCAGGGGGACAATGAGCAGTTCTTC.

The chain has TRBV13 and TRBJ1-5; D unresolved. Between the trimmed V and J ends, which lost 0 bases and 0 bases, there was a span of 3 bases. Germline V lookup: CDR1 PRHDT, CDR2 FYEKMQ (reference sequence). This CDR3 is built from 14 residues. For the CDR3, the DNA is TGTGCCAGCAGCTTAGGACCTAGCAATCAGCCCCAGCATTTT. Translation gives CASSLGPSNQPQHF.

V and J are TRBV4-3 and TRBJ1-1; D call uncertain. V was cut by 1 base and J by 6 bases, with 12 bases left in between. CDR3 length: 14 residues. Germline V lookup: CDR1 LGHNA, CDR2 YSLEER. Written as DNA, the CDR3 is TGCGCCAGCAGCCAAGCTTCCGGGAGCGCTGAAGCTTTCTTT. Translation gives CASSQASGSAEAFF.

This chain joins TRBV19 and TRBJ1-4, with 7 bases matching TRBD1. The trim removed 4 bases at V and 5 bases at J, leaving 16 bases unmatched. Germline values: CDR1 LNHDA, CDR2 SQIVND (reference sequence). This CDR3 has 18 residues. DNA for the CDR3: TGTGCCAGTAGTACGCCGGGGCCCCGGACAGGAGACAATGAAAAACTGTTTTTT. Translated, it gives CASSTPGPRTGDNEKLFF.

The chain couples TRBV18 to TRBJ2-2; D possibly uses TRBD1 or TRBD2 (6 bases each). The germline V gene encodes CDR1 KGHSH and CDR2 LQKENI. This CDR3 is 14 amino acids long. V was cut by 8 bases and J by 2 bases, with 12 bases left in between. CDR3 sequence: CASTGDTNTGELFF. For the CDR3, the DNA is TGTGCCAGCACGGGGGACACCAACACCGGGGAGCTGTTTTTT.

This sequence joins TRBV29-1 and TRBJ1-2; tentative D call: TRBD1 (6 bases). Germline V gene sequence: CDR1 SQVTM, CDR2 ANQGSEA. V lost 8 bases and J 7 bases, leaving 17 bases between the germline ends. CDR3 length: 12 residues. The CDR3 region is CSFPGSRGGYTF. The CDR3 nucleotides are TGCAGCTTCCCGGGGAGCAGGGGTGGCTACACCTTC. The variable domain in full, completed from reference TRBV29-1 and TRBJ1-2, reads SAVISQKPSRDICQRGTSLTIQCQVDSQVTMMFWYRQQPGQSLTLIATANQGSEATYESGFVIDKFPISRPNLTFSTLTVSNMSPEDSSIYLCSFPGSRGGYTFGSGTRLTVV.

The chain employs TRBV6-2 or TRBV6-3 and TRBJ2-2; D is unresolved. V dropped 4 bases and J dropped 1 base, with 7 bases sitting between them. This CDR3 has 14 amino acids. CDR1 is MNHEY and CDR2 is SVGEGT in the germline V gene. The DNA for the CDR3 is TGTGCCAGCAGTTTAGGGCGGAACACCGGGGAGCTGTTTTTT. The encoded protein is CASSLGRNTGELFF.

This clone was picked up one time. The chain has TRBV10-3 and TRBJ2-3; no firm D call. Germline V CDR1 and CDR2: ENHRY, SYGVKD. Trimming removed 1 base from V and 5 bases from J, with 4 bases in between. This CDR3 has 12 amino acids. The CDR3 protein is CAISELVDTQYF. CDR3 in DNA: TGTGCCATCAGTGAGTTGGTAGATACGCAGTATTTT.

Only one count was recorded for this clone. This CDR3 reads CASSGSGGQETQYF. In DNA, the CDR3 is TGTGCCAGCAGCGGTAGCGGGGGTCAAGAGACCCAGTACTTC. This rearrangement joins TRBV6-5 to TRBJ2-5; 9 nucleotides agree with TRBD2. Trimming at V came to 6 bases and at J to 2 bases, leaving 4 bases not matched to a gene. This CDR3 has 14 residues. Germline values: CDR1 MNHEY, CDR2 SVGAGI.

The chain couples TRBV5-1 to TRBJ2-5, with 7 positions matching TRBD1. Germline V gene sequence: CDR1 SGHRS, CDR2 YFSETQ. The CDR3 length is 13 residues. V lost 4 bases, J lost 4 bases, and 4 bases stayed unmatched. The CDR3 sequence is CASSIDRVETQYF. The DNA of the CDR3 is TGCGCCAGCAGCATAGACAGGGTAGAGACCCAGTACTTC.

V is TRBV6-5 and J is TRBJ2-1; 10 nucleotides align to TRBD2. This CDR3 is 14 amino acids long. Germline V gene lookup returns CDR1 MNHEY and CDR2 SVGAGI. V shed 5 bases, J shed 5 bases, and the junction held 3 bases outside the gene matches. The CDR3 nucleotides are TGTGCCAGCAGTCACACTAGCGGGAACAATGAGCAGTTCTTC. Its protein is CASSHTSGNNEQFF.

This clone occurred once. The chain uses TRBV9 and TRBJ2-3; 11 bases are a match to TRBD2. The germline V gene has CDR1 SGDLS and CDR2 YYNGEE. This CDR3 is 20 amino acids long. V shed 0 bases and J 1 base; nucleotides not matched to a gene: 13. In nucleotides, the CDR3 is TGTGCCAGCAGCGTAGCGGGAAGGGGAAGTAGCGGGGGGGGCACAGATACGCAGTATTTT. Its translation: CASSVAGRGSSGGGTDTQYF. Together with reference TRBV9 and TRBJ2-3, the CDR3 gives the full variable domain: DSGVTQTPKHLITATGQRVTLRCSPRSGDLSVYWYQQSLDQGLQFLIQYYNGEERAKGNILERFSAQQFPDLHSELNLSSLELGDSALYFCASSVAGRGSSGGGTDTQYFGPGTRLTVL.